This T cell receptor beta chain was obtained from a study of T cell responses to AZD1222 COVID-19 vaccine. Notes on the study in general: The study identified only a handful of AZD1222 recipients as seropositive at baseline.

The CDR3 loop spans 18 amino acids. V lost 2 bases, J lost 5 bases, and 7 bases stayed unmatched. CDR1 LNHDA and CDR2 SQIVND come from the germline V gene (reference sequence). Remarks on this clone: What it binds is not known.

Repertoires were generated with immunoSEQ multiplex PCR, while TCRdb's copy carries only in-frame clones and drops some. The sample has over 150,000 clones; approximately 87% are singletons. The receptor's source is an adult in good health. V is TRBV19 and J is TRBJ2-1; TRBD2 aligns across 15 bases. Sequenced material: peripheral blood, taken on day 0 of MenACWY control vaccination. The CDR3 bases are TGTGCCAGTAGTATAAGGGGACTAGCGGGGGGCCAAAACAATGAGCAGTTCTTC. Translated: CASSIRGLAGGQNNEQFF.